This paragraph reports one T cell receptor beta chain. Its cognate antigen is unknown. Donors were ostensibly healthy at sampling, although undocumented immune exposures were probable. PCR used 60 Vbeta primers and 13 Jbeta primers. Here immunoSEQ multiplex PCR was the method, and the copy in TCRdb shows in-frame clones only, minus some. The table lists about 120,000 clones, with 1.5% to 2% in the top ten. This record comes from a study of cytomegalovirus exposure and HLA in healthy donors. General study points: In a later analysis, a missense DCLRE1C variant was linked to TCR beta V- and J-gene trimming.

V shed 6 bases and J 5 bases; nucleotides not matched to a gene: 12. The germline V gene encodes CDR1 MNHNY and CDR2 SVGAGI (reference sequence). This CDR3 contains 16 residues. Sequencing used PBMCs. This sequence was found in a woman aged 40 to 49 in good health and CMV-seropositive. The chain carries TRBV6-6 and TRBJ2-1, with 8 nucleotides matching TRBD2. CDR3 sequence: CASSPARGGGNNEQFF. The CDR3 nucleotides are TGTGCCAGCAGCCCCGCTCGGGGCGGGGGGAACAATGAGCAGTTCTTC.